The 4 T cell receptor beta chains presented below share a single source sample, sequenced in a study of blood T cell repertoires in COVID-19. Only in-frame clones appear in the TCRdb table, and some are missing; sequencing was by immunoSEQ multiplex PCR. The table has some 100,000 clones, around three quarters seen once. Sequenced input: peripheral blood. These receptors were taken from a man in his sixties or seventies with acute or convalescent COVID-19.

This clone showed up just a few times. V is TRBV5-4 and J is TRBJ1-2; D perhaps matches TRBD1 (6 bases). In germline, CDR1 is SGHNT, CDR2 YYREEE (reference sequence). This CDR3 spans 15 amino acids. The ends were cut back, 5 bases at V and 6 bases at J, with 20 bases in the middle. The CDR3 reads CASRHKDSPMHGYTF. CDR3 DNA sequence: TGTGCCAGCAGACATAAGGACAGCCCCATGCATGGCTACACCTTC.

The CDR3 DNA reads TGTGCCAGCAGATCTGGCGGAGGGGGCGAAAAGTGGGAGCAGTACTTC. This gives the protein CASRSGGGGEKWEQYF. The chain couples TRBV5-5 to TRBJ2-7, with D possibly matching TRBD1 (7 bases). Trimming took off 5 bases at V and 7 bases at J, with 25 bases between the two ends. Germline CDR1 reads SGHKS; CDR2 reads YYEKEE (reference sequence). The CDR3 has 16 residues.

The rearrangement uses TRBV19 and TRBJ1-2; 7 bases are shared with TRBD1. This CDR3 has 16 amino acids. CDR1 is LNHDA, CDR2 SQIVND, per germline (reference sequence). The V and J ends lost 6 bases and 4 bases, in that order; junction bases with no gene match: 14. This chain's CDR3 is CASRTGPESLRYGYTF. The CDR3 nucleotides are TGTGCCAGTAGGACAGGGCCAGAAAGCCTTCGCTATGGCTACACCTTC.

The chain employs TRBV6-2 or TRBV6-3 and TRBJ2-7; D ambiguous. This CDR3 contains 12 residues. Germline V CDR1 and CDR2: MNHEY, SVGEGT. Trimming removed 0 bases at V and 5 bases at J, with 5 bases between. The CDR3 spells CASSYSRNEQYF. CDR3 coding DNA: TGTGCCAGCAGTTACTCGAGGAACGAGCAGTACTTC.